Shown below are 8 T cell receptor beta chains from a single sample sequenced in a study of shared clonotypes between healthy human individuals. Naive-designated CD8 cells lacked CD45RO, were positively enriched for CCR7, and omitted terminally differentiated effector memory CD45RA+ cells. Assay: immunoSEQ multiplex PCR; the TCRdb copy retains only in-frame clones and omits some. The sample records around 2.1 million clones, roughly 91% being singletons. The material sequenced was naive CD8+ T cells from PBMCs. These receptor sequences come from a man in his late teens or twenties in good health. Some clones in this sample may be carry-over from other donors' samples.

CDR3 loop: CASSHPGTHSGNTIYF. In DNA, the CDR3 is TGTGCCAGCAGCCACCCGGGGACCCACTCTGGAAACACCATATATTTT. The chain is built from TRBV7-9 and TRBJ1-3, with D tentatively TRBD1 (5 bases). This CDR3 has 16 residues. The germline V and J ends were trimmed by 5 bases and 0 bases, with 14 bases remaining between them. The germline gives CDR1 SEHNR, CDR2 FQNEAQ (reference sequence).

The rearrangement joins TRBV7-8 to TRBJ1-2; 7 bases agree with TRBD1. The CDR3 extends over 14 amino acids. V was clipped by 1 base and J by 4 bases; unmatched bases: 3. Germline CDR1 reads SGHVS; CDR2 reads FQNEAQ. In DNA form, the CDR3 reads TGTGCCAGCAGCTTAGTCGGGACAGCCTATGGCTACACCTTC. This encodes CASSLVGTAYGYTF.

In DNA, the CDR3 is TGTGCCAGCAGCTTGGGTGCTAGCGGAGCCTACAATGAGCAGTTCTTC. Protein sequence: CASSLGASGAYNEQFF. The chain combines TRBV5-4 with TRBJ2-1; 7 bases map to TRBD2. The V and J ends lost 0 bases and 2 bases, in that order; junction bases with no gene match: 5. The germline V gene encodes CDR1 SGHNT and CDR2 YYREEE (reference sequence). The CDR3 has 16 residues. Looking up the rest from reference TRBV5-4 and TRBJ2-1 gives the full variable domain: ETGVTQSPTHLIKTRGQQVTLRCSSQSGHNTVSWYQQALGQGPQFIFQYYREEENGRGNFPPRFSGLQFPNYSSELNVNALELDDSALYLCASSLGASGAYNEQFFGPGTRLTVL.

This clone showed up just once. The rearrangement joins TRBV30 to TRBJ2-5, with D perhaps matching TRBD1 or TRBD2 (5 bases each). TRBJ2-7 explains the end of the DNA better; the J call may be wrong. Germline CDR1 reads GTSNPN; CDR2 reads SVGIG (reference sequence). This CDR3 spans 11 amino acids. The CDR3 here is CACPGADEQYF. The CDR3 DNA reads TGTGCCTGCCCCGGGGCCGACGAGCAGTACTTC.

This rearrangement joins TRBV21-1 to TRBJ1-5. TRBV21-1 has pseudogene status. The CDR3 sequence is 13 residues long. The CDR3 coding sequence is TGTGCCAGCAGCAAAGGGGACAATCAGCCCCAGCATTTT. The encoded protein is CASSKGDNQPQHF.

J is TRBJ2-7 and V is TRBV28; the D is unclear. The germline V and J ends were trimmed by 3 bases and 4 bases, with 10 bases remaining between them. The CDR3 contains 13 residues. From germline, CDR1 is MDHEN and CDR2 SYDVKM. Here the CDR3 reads CASSFFQKYEQYF. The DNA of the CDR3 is TGTGCCAGCAGTTTTTTTCAGAAGTACGAGCAGTACTTC.

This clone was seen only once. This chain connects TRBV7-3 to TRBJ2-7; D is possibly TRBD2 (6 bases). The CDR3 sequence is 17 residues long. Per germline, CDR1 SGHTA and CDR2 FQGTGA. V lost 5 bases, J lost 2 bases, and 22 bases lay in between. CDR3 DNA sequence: TGTGCCAGCAGCGCGCCGCGGATCGGGCGGGAACCCTACGAGCAGTACTTC. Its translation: CASSAPRIGREPYEQYF.

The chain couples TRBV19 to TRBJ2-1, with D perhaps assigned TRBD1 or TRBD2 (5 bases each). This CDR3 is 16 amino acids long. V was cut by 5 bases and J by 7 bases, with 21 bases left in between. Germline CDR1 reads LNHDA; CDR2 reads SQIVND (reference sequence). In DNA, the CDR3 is TGTGCCAGTAGTTCATTCATCGGGGCCGGATGGAATGAGCAGTTCTTC. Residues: CASSSFIGAGWNEQFF.